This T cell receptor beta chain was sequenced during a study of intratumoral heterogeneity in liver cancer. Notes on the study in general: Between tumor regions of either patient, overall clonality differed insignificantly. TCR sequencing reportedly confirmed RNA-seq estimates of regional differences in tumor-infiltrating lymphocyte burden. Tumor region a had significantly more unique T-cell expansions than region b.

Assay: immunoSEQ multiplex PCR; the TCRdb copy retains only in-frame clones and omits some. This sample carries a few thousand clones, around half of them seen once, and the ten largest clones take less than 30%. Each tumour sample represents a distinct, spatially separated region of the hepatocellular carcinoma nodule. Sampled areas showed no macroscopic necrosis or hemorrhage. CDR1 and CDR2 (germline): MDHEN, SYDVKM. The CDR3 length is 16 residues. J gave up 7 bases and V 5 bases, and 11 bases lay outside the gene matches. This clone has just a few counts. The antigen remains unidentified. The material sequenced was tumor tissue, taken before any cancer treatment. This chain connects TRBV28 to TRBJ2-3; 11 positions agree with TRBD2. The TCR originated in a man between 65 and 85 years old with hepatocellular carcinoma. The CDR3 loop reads CASSPPSGGMGNTQYF. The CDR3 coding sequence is TGTGCCAGCAGTCCGCCTAGCGGGGGGATGGGTAATACGCAGTATTTT.